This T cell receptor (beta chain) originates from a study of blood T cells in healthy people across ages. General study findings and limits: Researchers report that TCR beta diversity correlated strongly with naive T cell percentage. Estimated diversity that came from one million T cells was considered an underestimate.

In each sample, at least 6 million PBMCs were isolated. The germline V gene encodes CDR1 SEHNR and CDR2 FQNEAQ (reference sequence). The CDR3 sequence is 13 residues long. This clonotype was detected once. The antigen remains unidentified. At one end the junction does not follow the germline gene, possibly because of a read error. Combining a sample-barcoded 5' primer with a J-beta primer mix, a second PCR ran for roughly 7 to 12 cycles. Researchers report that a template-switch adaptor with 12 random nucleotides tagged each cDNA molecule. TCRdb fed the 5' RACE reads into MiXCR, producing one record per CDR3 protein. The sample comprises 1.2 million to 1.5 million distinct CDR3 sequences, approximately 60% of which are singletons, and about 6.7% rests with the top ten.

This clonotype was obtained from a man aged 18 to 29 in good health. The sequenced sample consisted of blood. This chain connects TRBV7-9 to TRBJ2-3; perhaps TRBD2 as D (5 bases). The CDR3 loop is CAGSLKGGDTQYF. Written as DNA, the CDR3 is TGTGCCGGCAGCTTAAAAGGAGGAGATACGCAGTATTTT.